This is a list of T cell receptor beta chains from one sample in a study of vaccination and CD4 T cells after COVID-19. Antigens of these TCRs are unknown. Via MiXCR, TCRdb re-called the PCR reads, giving one row per CDR3 protein. The data show about 12,000 distinct CDR3 sequences, around 59% seen once. What was sequenced was CD4+ T cells from blood, cultured in vitro. The receptors derive from a human donor who had recovered from COVID-19. Both conserved end residues are part of each CDR3. The order of the fields is clone size, V gene, J gene, D gene, CDR3 protein, CDR3 DNA. The D gene is left open where the match is weak. Size values are once, few and many counts, or a class for expanded clones, and some rows have none.

clone size: medium-sized
V gene: TRBV20-1
J gene: TRBJ1-5
D gene: NA
CDR3 protein: CSATREQGSSQPQHF
CDR3 DNA: TGCAGTGCTACCCGGGAGCAGGGGAGTAGTCAGCCCCAGCATTTT

clone size: NA
V gene: TRBV6-1
J gene: TRBJ2-5
D gene: NA
CDR3 protein: CASSSTGPRETQYF
CDR3 DNA: TGTGCCAGCAGCAGTACAGGGCCCCGGGAGACCCAGTACTTC

clone size: NA
V gene: TRBV5-1
J gene: TRBJ2-7
D gene: NA
CDR3 protein: CASSLAPSYEQYF
CDR3 DNA: TGCGCCAGCAGCTTGGCGCCCTCCTACGAGCAGTACTTC

clone size: NA
V gene: TRBV6-5
J gene: TRBJ2-7
D gene: TRBD2
CDR3 protein: CASSFSSGLAGGNYEQYF
CDR3 DNA: TGTGCCAGCAGTTTCAGTTCGGGACTAGCGGGAGGGAACTACGAGCAGTACTTC

clone size: few
V gene: TRBV6-1
J gene: TRBJ1-2
D gene: TRBD1
CDR3 protein: CASKTGDYGYTF
CDR3 DNA: TGTGCCAGCAAGACAGGGGACTATGGCTACACCTTC

clone size: NA
V gene: TRBV7-2
J gene: TRBJ2-2
D gene: NA
CDR3 protein: CASSLGRATGELFF
CDR3 DNA: TGTGCCAGCAGCTTAGGACGGGCCACCGGGGAGCTGTTTTTT

clone size: NA
V gene: TRBV25-1
J gene: TRBJ1-2
D gene: TRBD1
CDR3 protein: CASTDTGEGYTF
CDR3 DNA: TGTGCCAGCACCGACACAGGGGAAGGCTACACCTTC

clone size: NA
V gene: TRBV27
J gene: TRBJ2-6
D gene: NA
CDR3 protein: CASSFRGAQGANVLTF
CDR3 DNA: TGTGCCAGCAGTTTCAGGGGGGCGCAAGGGGCCAACGTCCTGACTTTC

clone size: NA
V gene: TRBV11-3
J gene: TRBJ1-2
D gene: TRBD1
CDR3 protein: CASSESTGDGYTF
CDR3 DNA: TGTGCCAGCAGCGAATCGACAGGGGATGGCTACACCTTC

clone size: once
V gene: TRBV12-3/TRBV12-4
J gene: TRBJ2-1
D gene: NA
CDR3 protein: CASSLGVGEQFF
CDR3 DNA: TGTGCCAGCAGTTTAGGAGTCGGTGAGCAGTTCTTC

clone size: NA
V gene: TRBV9
J gene: TRBJ1-2
D gene: NA
CDR3 protein: CASSVDDLNYGYTF
CDR3 DNA: TGTGCCAGCAGCGTAGACGACCTTAACTATGGCTACACCTTC

clone size: NA
V gene: TRBV21-1
J gene: TRBJ1-5
D gene: NA
CDR3 protein: CASRLPRVGGSNQPQHF
CDR3 DNA: TGTGCCAGCAGGCTTCCCAGGGTCGGAGGAAGCAATCAGCCCCAGCATTTT

clone size: NA
V gene: TRBV20-1
J gene: TRBJ1-1
D gene: NA
CDR3 protein: CSAVDGRKGYTEAFF
CDR3 DNA: TGCAGTGCCGTCGACGGCCGAAAGGGGTACACTGAAGCTTTCTTT

clone size: NA
V gene: TRBV5-4
J gene: TRBJ2-3
D gene: TRBD2
CDR3 protein: CASSRSGGFDTQYF
CDR3 DNA: TGTGCCAGCAGCAGGAGCGGGGGGTTTGATACGCAGTATTTT

clone size: NA
V gene: TRBV20-1
J gene: TRBJ2-1
D gene: TRBD1
CDR3 protein: CSAGGLARGNEQFF
CDR3 DNA: TGCAGTGCAGGGGGCTTAGCCCGGGGCAATGAGCAGTTCTTC

clone size: NA
V gene: TRBV10-1
J gene: TRBJ2-1
D gene: NA
CDR3 protein: CASSDSGYNEQFF
CDR3 DNA: TGCGCCAGCAGTGATAGCGGATACAATGAGCAGTTCTTC